These T cell receptor beta chains were read from a single sample in a study of blood T cell repertoires in COVID-19. This table comes from immunoSEQ multiplex PCR, and its TCRdb copy is limited to in-frame clones, with some not included. The repertoire has roughly 260,000 clones, about nine tenths of them found once; the top ten carry just over 2.5%. The sample consisted of peripheral blood. All receptors derive from a young adult with COVID-19, enrolled during active disease. CDR3s include the opening cysteine and the closing phenylalanine or tryptophan. The D gene is left open where the match is weak. A row's size may be missing; if present it is once, few, many or a size class.

v_call	j_call	d_call	clone_size	cdr3_nt	cdr3_aa
TRBV29-1	TRBJ2-1	TRBD1	.	TGCAGCGTTGGCAGGGACAGGGTCTACAATGAGCAGTTCTTC	CSVGRDRVYNEQFF
TRBV9	TRBJ1-6	.	.	TGTGCCAGCAGCGTTACAGGGCTTGGGTCACCCCTCCACTTT	CASSVTGLGSPLHF
TRBV24-1	TRBJ2-2	TRBD2	.	TGTGCCACCAGTGATACTCAAGCGGGAGCGAACACCGGGGAGCTGTTTTTT	CATSDTQAGANTGELFF
TRBV3-1/TRBV3-2	TRBJ2-7	.	.	TGTGCCAGCAGCTATAAACCTCAGGGCTACGAGCAGTACTTC	CASSYKPQGYEQYF
TRBV11-2	TRBJ2-1	TRBD2	few	TGTGCCAGCAGCGTCGGACTAGCCGGCAATGAGCAGTTCTTC	CASSVGLAGNEQFF
TRBV5-4	TRBJ2-3	TRBD2	.	TGTGCCAGCAGCCAACGTAGTACTAGCGGGAGGGTCACAGATACGCAGTATTTT	CASSQRSTSGRVTDTQYF
TRBV6-5	TRBJ2-1	.	once	TGTGCCAGCAGTTACGGGGGGGCAGACTACAATGAGCAGTTCTTC	CASSYGGADYNEQFF
TRBV27	TRBJ1-5	.	.	TGTGCCAGCAGTTCCAGCGGTAGCAATCAGCCCCAGCATTTT	CASSSSGSNQPQHF
TRBV9	TRBJ1-1	TRBD1	.	TGTGCCAGCAGCACACAGACAGGGGGTGTATGGACTGAAGCTTTCTTT	CASSTQTGGVWTEAFF
TRBV11-2	TRBJ1-6	.	once	TGTGCCAGCAGCCCTGGGAGAAGCTCCTATAATTCACCCCTCCACTTT	CASSPGRSSYNSPLHF
TRBV3-1/TRBV3-2	TRBJ1-2	.	.	TGTGCCAGCAGCCAAGCAGGGCAGGGCTACACCTTC	CASSQAGQGYTF
TRBV19	TRBJ2-7	TRBD2	.	TGTGCCAGTAGTATCCTGGGACTAGCGGGAGTTTACGAGCAGTACTTC	CASSILGLAGVYEQYF
TRBV27	TRBJ2-7	TRBD2	.	TGTGCCAGCAGTGGGAGGGCCGGGTACGAGCAGTACTTC	CASSGRAGYEQYF
TRBV6-2/TRBV6-3	TRBJ2-1	.	once	TGTGCCAGCAGCCCCGGAATAGCGGAAAATGAGCAGTTCTTC	CASSPGIAENEQFF
TRBV28	TRBJ2-3	TRBD2	.	TGTGCCAGCGCGGGGGGAGGCACTATAAGCACAGATACGCAGTATTTT	CASAGGGTISTDTQYF
TRBV5-4	TRBJ2-7	.	once	TGTGCCAGCAGCGCCCGGGACTTAAACTACGAGCAGTACTTC	CASSARDLNYEQYF
TRBV12-3/TRBV12-4	TRBJ2-7	.	.	TGTGCCAGCAGTTTAGACCAGGAGGACGAGCAGTACTTC	CASSLDQEDEQYF
TRBV12-5	TRBJ2-1	TRBD2	once	TGTGCTAGTGGTCCACCGGGACTAGCGTTGGAGCAGTTCTTC	CASGPPGLALEQFF
TRBV29-1	TRBJ1-1	TRBD1	once	TGCAGCGCTGAGGCAGGGGGAACTGAAGCTTTCTTT	CSAEAGGTEAFF
TRBV6-6	TRBJ2-3	TRBD2	.	TGTGCCAGCAGTACCCAGACTAGCGAGAGCACAGATACGCAGTATTTT	CASSTQTSESTDTQYF
TRBV7-3	TRBJ2-7	TRBD1	.	TGTGCCAGCAGCTTAAGTGGGGACAGGGGACACGAGCAGTACTTC	CASSLSGDRGHEQYF
TRBV3-1/TRBV3-2	TRBJ1-3	.	.	TGTGCCAGTGAGGGCTCTGGAAACACCATATATTTT	CASEGSGNTIYF
TRBV12-2	TRBJ1-2	.	.	TGTGCAAGTCGCTTAGCGTGGGGGCGAGGCTACACCTTC	CASRLAWGRGYTF
TRBV7-9	TRBJ1-5	TRBD1	.	TGTGCCAGCAGCTTAGTGGGGACAGGGGAAGTCGTCGGCAATCAGCCCCAGCATTTT	CASSLVGTGEVVGNQPQHF
TRBV2	TRBJ2-1	TRBD2	.	TGTGCCGTCTTAGCGGGATCCTCCTACAATGGGCAGTTCTTC	CAVLAGSSYNGQFF
TRBV7-9	TRBJ1-1	TRBD1	.	TGTGCCAGCAGCTTGAGGACAGGGGGAGACACTGAAGCTTTCTTT	CASSLRTGGDTEAFF
TRBV7-9	TRBJ2-1	TRBD2	.	TGTGCCAGCAGCTTAGGGGGAGGGAGGCGGGGCCTTAGCTGGAATGAGCAGTTCTTC	CASSLGGGRRGLSWNEQFF
TRBV4-2	TRBJ1-3	.	once	TGTGCCAGCAGCCAAGATAGGGCTGCAGGGGTCGGAAACACCATATATTTT	CASSQDRAAGVGNTIYF
TRBV28	TRBJ1-6	.	.	TGTGCCAGCAGCCAGTCCAGGGAGGTTTCACCCCTCCACTTT	CASSQSREVSPLHF
TRBV5-6	TRBJ1-3	.	.	TGTGCCAGCAGCTACGGGACAACCGCTGGAAACACCATATATTTT	CASSYGTTAGNTIYF
TRBV3-1/TRBV3-2	TRBJ1-5	.	.	TGTGCCAGCAGCCCGAGCCTGATGAACAATCAGCCCCAGCATTTT	CASSPSLMNNQPQHF
TRBV9	TRBJ2-7	TRBD1	.	TGTGCCAGCAGCGTCGGACAGGGGGTCGACGAGCAGTACTTC	CASSVGQGVDEQYF
TRBV9	TRBJ2-5	.	.	TGTGCCAGCAGCGTAGCGGAGGGAGTACGAGAGACCCAGTACTTC	CASSVAEGVRETQYF
TRBV6-4	TRBJ2-3	.	once	TGTGCCAGCAGTGACCTGAGGGGGGATACGCAGTATTTT	CASSDLRGDTQYF
TRBV27	TRBJ1-6	.	once	TGTGCCAGCCGCGGTGGGGGGTCCTCACCCCTCCACTTT	CASRGGGSSPLHF
TRBV5-8	TRBJ2-3	TRBD2	.	TGTGCCAGCAGCCCAGGGACTAGCGGGATGCACACAGATACGCAGTATTTT	CASSPGTSGMHTDTQYF
TRBV28	TRBJ2-3	.	.	TGTGCCAGCAGTTTAGCGGGGGCCGATACGCAGTATTTT	CASSLAGADTQYF
TRBV6-5	TRBJ1-5	.	.	TGTGCCAGCAGGTCAGGGGATCAGCCCCAGCATTTT	CASRSGDQPQHF
TRBV10-3	TRBJ2-5	TRBD2	few	TGTGCCATCAGTGAGTCAACTAGCGGGGGTCCTGAGACCCAGTACTTC	CAISESTSGGPETQYF